This T cell receptor (beta chain) was captured by sequencing in a study of blood T cell repertoires in COVID-19. Study background: Italy, Spain and the United States were the sources of the convalescent and acute COVID-19 samples. PBMCs, B-cell-depleted T cells, or T cells provided the cDNA or gDNA that made up the material.

V was trimmed by 2 bases and J by 1 base, leaving 10 bases between them. Germline V gene sequence: CDR1 MNHEY, CDR2 SVGAGI. CDR3 length: 15 residues. Methods used by the authors: Counts of nucleated cells, estimated from reference gene primer amplification, were obtained. Clones were read by immunoSEQ multiplex PCR, and TCRdb kept only the in-frame ones, dropping some. That table is the source of V, J and clone size, and D and trimming were worked out from the DNA. This table has 200,000 or so clones, 80% appearing once. The sample comprised peripheral blood. The sequence was collected from a human donor in a cohort sampled during active COVID-19. The chain joins TRBV6-5 to TRBJ2-3; D might be TRBD2 (6 bases). The CDR3 nucleotides read TGTGCCAGCAGTTACCTAAGCGGGCGCACAGATACGCAGTATTTT. This codes for CASSYLSGRTDTQYF.